Each of the 28 T cell receptor beta chains below was sequenced from the same sample in a study. TCRdb reanalysed the RT-PCR reads using MiXCR and keeps one entry per CDR3 protein. The sample consists of about 680,000 distinct CDR3 sequences, 14% of them appearing once. Source material: memory CD4+ T cells from blood. These receptors were obtained from a female donor in good health, serving as a healthy control.

The V call is TRBV4-2, the J call TRBJ2-2; 14 bases fit TRBD2. Per the germline V gene, CDR1 is LGHNA and CDR2 is YNFKEQ. The V and J ends lost 1 base and 4 bases, in that order; junction bases with no gene match: 8. The CDR3 covers 19 residues. The chain's CDR3 is CASSQGPTSGRVGTGELFF. CDR3 sequence (DNA): TGTGCCAGCAGCCAAGGGCCGACTAGCGGGAGGGTTGGCACCGGGGAGCTGTTTTTT.

This clonotype was seen ten or more times. This rearrangement joins TRBV15 to TRBJ1-1, with no clear D. The CDR3 is 13 residues long. CDR1 and CDR2 from the germline V gene are LNHNV and YYDKDF (reference sequence). With 1 base removed from V and 0 bases from J, the gap between germline ends came to 3 bases. CDR3 loop: CATSRGMNTEAFF. The CDR3 nucleotides read TGTGCCACCAGCAGAGGGATGAACACTGAAGCTTTCTTT.

This clonotype was counted a few times. The V and J genes are TRBV5-5 and TRBJ2-5; D not resolved. This CDR3 is built from 13 residues. V shed 4 bases and J shed 7 bases, with 14 bases lying between them. CDR1 and CDR2 from the germline V gene are SGHKS and YYEKEE (reference sequence). The CDR3 region has the DNA TGTGCCAGCAGCCGGACGGAGCCGGGGACCCAGTACTTC. It codes for CASSRTEPGTQYF.

The V call is TRBV6-1, the J call TRBJ1-3; possible D gene TRBD1, 6 bases. The V end was cut by 5 bases, the J end by 0 bases, with 11 bases between. The germline CDR1 and CDR2 sequences are MNHNS and SASEGT. CDR3 length equals 15 residues. CDR3 residues: CASSRDIPSGNTIYF. CDR3 DNA: TGTGCCAGCAGTCGGGACATCCCCTCTGGAAACACCATATATTTT.

V is TRBV29-1 and J is TRBJ2-7; 11 nucleotides align to TRBD1. With V trimmed by 8 bases and J by 4 bases, 16 bases remained unmatched. The length of the CDR3 is 16 residues. Germline V gene sequence: CDR1 SQVTM, CDR2 ANQGSEA. The CDR3 DNA reads as TGCAGCACCAAAGGGAGAGGGACAGGGGGTTTGTACGAGCAGTACTTC. Amino acid sequence: CSTKGRGTGGLYEQYF.

This clonotype occurred once. The chain uses TRBV18 and TRBJ1-2; D gene uncertain. Between the trimmed V and J ends, which lost 3 bases and 1 base, there was a span of 9 bases. CDR1 and CDR2 from the germline V gene are KGHSH and LQKENI. This CDR3 contains 14 residues. The CDR3 sequence is CASSPREFNYGYTF. The CDR3 region has the DNA TGTGCCAGCTCACCTCGAGAGTTTAACTATGGCTACACCTTC.

This chain links TRBV10-3 with TRBJ2-1; 11 bases fit TRBD2. Germline loops: CDR1 ENHRY, CDR2 SYGVKD. Trimming removed 6 bases from V and 9 bases from J; junction bases left unmatched: 10. The CDR3 extends over 15 amino acids. The CDR3: CAISGQVAGGSEQFF. For the CDR3, the DNA is TGTGCCATCAGCGGACAGGTAGCGGGAGGGAGTGAGCAGTTCTTC.

This clonotype has at least ten counts. In DNA, the CDR3 is TGCGCCAGCAGCCAAGAGGTCTATAGCAATCAGCCCCAGCATTTT. This encodes CASSQEVYSNQPQHF. The genes are TRBV4-3 and TRBJ1-5; D not resolved. Trimming pared 0 bases from V and 0 bases from J, leaving 6 bases between. This CDR3 comprises 15 residues. Germline CDR1 is LGHNA and CDR2 is YSLEER.

CDR3 amino acids: CATSRENSYEQYF. Here the CDR3 DNA reads TGTGCCACCAGCAGAGAAAACTCCTACGAGCAGTACTTC. The genes are TRBV15 and TRBJ2-7; D is uncertain. Germline-derived CDR1 and CDR2 are LNHNV and YYDKDF (reference sequence). The CDR3 runs to 13 residues. Between the trimmed V and J ends, which lost 0 bases and 0 bases, there was a span of 3 bases.

This clonotype was observed a handful of times. The genes are TRBV20-1 and TRBJ2-1; D remains ambiguous. V was trimmed by 0 bases and J by 9 bases, leaving 12 bases between them. The CDR3 has 13 residues. Germline CDR1 is DFQATT and CDR2 is SNEGSKA (reference sequence). This CDR3 reads CSARDSGYGEQFF. The CDR3 DNA sequence: TGCAGTGCTAGAGATAGTGGCTATGGTGAGCAGTTCTTC.

The chain uses TRBV7-8 and TRBJ2-5, with D uncertain. Trimming stripped 5 bases from V and 4 bases from J, with 17 bases between. In germline, CDR1 is SGHVS, CDR2 FQNEAQ. The length of the CDR3 is 15 residues. As DNA, the CDR3 is TGTGCCAGCAGCCTCGCGACCGTTCCGGCAGAGACCCAGTACTTC. It yields the protein CASSLATVPAETQYF.

The chain carries TRBV12-3 or TRBV12-4 and TRBJ1-1; D is perhaps TRBD1 (6 bases). This CDR3 has 14 residues. The ends were cut back, 6 bases at V and 5 bases at J, with 16 bases in the middle. CDR3 nucleotide sequence: TGTGCCAGCAGGCCCGGGGGCAGGGGTACTGAAGCTTTCTTT. It translates to CASRPGGRGTEAFF.

In this sample, this clonotype turned up many times. The chain employs TRBV5-1 and TRBJ1-5; 9 bases are shared with TRBD1. CDR3 size: 13 residues. CDR1 is SGHRS, CDR2 YFSETQ, per germline. With V trimmed by 3 bases and J by 7 bases, 2 bases remained unmatched. CDR3 DNA: TGCGCCAGCAGCTGGGACAGGGACCAGCCCCAGCATTTT. Its protein is CASSWDRDQPQHF.

The CDR3 is CASSQDRELIYSGANVLTF. The CDR3 DNA reads TGCGCCAGCAGCCAAGACCGGGAATTAATTTACTCTGGGGCCAACGTCCTGACTTTC. The genes are TRBV4-1 and TRBJ2-6, with D tentatively TRBD2 (5 bases). Germline V gives CDR1 MGHRA, CDR2 YSYEKL. This CDR3 is built from 19 residues. Deletions cut 0 bases from V and 0 bases from J, with 15 bases between.

The chain links TRBV20-1 to TRBJ1-6; the match to TRBD1 covers 8 bases. There are 13 residues in the CDR3. V lost 5 bases, J lost 10 bases, and 7 bases stayed unmatched. The germline V gene has CDR1 DFQATT and CDR2 SNEGSKA (reference sequence). CDR3 loop: CSASQGVASPLHF. Here the CDR3 DNA reads TGCAGTGCTTCACAGGGGGTCGCGTCACCCCTCCACTTT.

This clonotype turned up a few times. This sequence joins TRBV6-2 or TRBV6-3 and TRBJ2-7; 7 bases are a match to TRBD1. This CDR3 has 14 residues. Germline lookup yields CDR1 MNHEY and CDR2 SVGEGT. J gave up 3 bases and V 4 bases, and 6 bases lay outside the gene matches. For the CDR3, the DNA is TGTGCCAGCAGTTCTTACAGGGGCTACTACGAGCAGTACTTC. Its protein product is CASSSYRGYYEQYF.

The V call is TRBV24-1, the J call TRBJ1-1; 7 nucleotides line up with TRBD1. The CDR3 extends over 14 amino acids. CDR1 and CDR2 (germline): KGHDR, SFDVKD. The V and J ends lost 7 bases and 1 base, in that order; junction bases with no gene match: 5. CDR3 nucleotides: TGTGCCACCAGGGAAGGACAGGAGAACACTGAAGCTTTCTTT. Its translation is CATREGQENTEAFF.

As regards this clonotype: With a much larger clone just one base away, this may be a read error. The chain employs TRBV10-3 and TRBJ2-2; 8 positions agree with TRBD1. The CDR3 covers 20 residues. Germline V gene lookup returns CDR1 ENHRY and CDR2 SYGVKD. CDR3: CAISESSGQGGFLNAGDLFF. As DNA, the CDR3 is TGTGCCATCAGTGAGTCCTCCGGACAGGGCGGTTTCCTAAATGCCGGGGATCTGTTTTTT.

The chain couples TRBV9 to TRBJ2-7; either TRBD1 or TRBD2 may fit D (5 bases each). With 3 bases removed from V and 3 bases from J, the gap between germline ends came to 10 bases. The CDR3 is made up of 13 amino acids. Germline assignment: CDR1 SGDLS and CDR2 YYNGEE. CDR3 loop: CASSAGPDYEQYF. The CDR3 bases are TGTGCCAGCAGCGCGGGACCCGACTACGAGCAGTACTTC.

This clonotype was observed a few times. This CDR3 is CASSPRTGGNLNQPQHF. The CDR3 bases are TGTGCCAGCAGTCCTAGGACAGGGGGCAACCTCAATCAGCCCCAGCATTTT. The chain combines TRBV28 with TRBJ1-5; 11 nucleotides agree with TRBD1. Trimming at V came to 5 bases and at J to 3 bases, leaving 9 bases not matched to a gene. The CDR3 length is 17 residues. Germline V gives CDR1 MDHEN, CDR2 SYDVKM.

This chain joins TRBV21-1 and TRBJ2-7; the table names TRBD2, a call not compared with the DNA. TRBV21-1 corresponds to a pseudogene. This CDR3 contains 15 residues. The CDR3 DNA reads TGTGCCAGCAGCAAAATTGGCGGGAGTAAAGGGGAGCAGTACTTC. Residues: CASSKIGGSKGEQYF.

This clonotype was counted a few times. The chain carries TRBV10-3 and TRBJ1-5; no clear D. CDR1 is ENHRY, CDR2 SYGVKD, per germline. The CDR3 runs to 14 residues. The V end lost 2 bases, the J end lost 2 bases, and 7 bases lay between the germline ends. Here the CDR3 reads CAISELVGNQPQHF. The CDR3 nucleotides read TGTGCCATCAGTGAGCTCGTAGGCAATCAGCCCCAGCATTTT.

The chain couples TRBV28 to TRBJ1-4; weak D call: TRBD1 (5 bases). Germline V gene lookup returns CDR1 MDHEN and CDR2 SYDVKM. This CDR3 comprises 16 residues. V was cut by 3 bases and J by 4 bases, with 15 bases left in between. This CDR3 reads CASSFSRVDGNEKLFF. CDR3 in DNA: TGTGCCAGCAGTTTCTCCAGGGTGGACGGTAATGAAAAACTGTTTTTT.

This clonotype was seen many times. V and J are TRBV20-1 and TRBJ2-5, with D perhaps matching TRBD2 (6 bases). This CDR3 contains 13 residues. The ends were cut back, 1 base at V and 4 bases at J, with 10 bases in the middle. Germline V gene data show CDR1 as DFQATT and CDR2 as SNEGSKA (reference sequence). The CDR3 DNA is TGCAGTGCTAGAGGGGGGGTAGGAGAGACCCAGTACTTC. The encoded protein is CSARGGVGETQYF.

This clonotype was counted ten times or more. The chain links TRBV20-1 to TRBJ1-1; D possibly corresponds to TRBD1 (6 bases). The CDR3 runs 14 residues. Trimming cost V 2 bases and J 5 bases, with 15 bases left between them. CDR1 DFQATT and CDR2 SNEGSKA come from the germline V gene (reference sequence). The chain's CDR3 is CSARYLGAGTEAFF. In nucleotides, the CDR3 is TGCAGTGCTAGATATTTGGGGGCTGGGACTGAAGCTTTCTTT.

This clonotype has just a few counts. The V and J genes are TRBV27 and TRBJ1-1; no firm D call. This CDR3 comprises 13 residues. The V gene's germline CDR1 is MNHEY and CDR2 SMNVEV (reference sequence). V was pared by 3 bases and J by 4 bases, with 9 bases between. The CDR3, as DNA: TGTGCCAGCAGTTTCAACGCGGTCACTGAAGCTTTCTTT. It specifies CASSFNAVTEAFF.

This clonotype was recorded at least ten times. CDR3 protein: CASTPSGRGSEQFF. CDR3 coding DNA: TGTGCCAGCACCCCGAGCGGGAGGGGGTCTGAGCAGTTCTTC. The gene calls are TRBV12-3 or TRBV12-4 and TRBJ2-1; 10 bases are a match to TRBD2. After removal of 7 bases from V and 9 bases from J, the junction contained 9 bases not matched to a gene. CDR3 length equals 14 residues.

This clonotype was detected only a few times. This chain joins TRBV20-1 and TRBJ1-6; D is uncertain. V was pared by 2 bases and J by 8 bases, with 13 bases between. This CDR3 is 14 amino acids long. Per germline, CDR1 DFQATT and CDR2 SNEGSKA (reference sequence). CDR3 nucleotide sequence: TGCAGTGCTAGACAAACTACGGGAGATTCACCCCTCCACTTT. Translation gives CSARQTTGDSPLHF.